This is a list of T cell receptor beta chains from one sample in a study of shared clonotypes between healthy human individuals. The assay was immunoSEQ multiplex PCR, and TCRdb's table has in-frame clones only and misses some. Of roughly 2.1 million clones listed, about 93% were seen once; the top ten hold 1.5% to 2%. The sequencing input was naive CD8+ T cells from PBMCs. The source is a man younger than 35 in good health. Some clones in this sample may be carry-over from other donors' samples. CDR3s include the opening cysteine and the closing phenylalanine or tryptophan. D genes are given only for firm matches. Expanded clones are given a class, and other clones once, few, many or no size at all.

clone size,D gene,V gene,J gene,CDR3 DNA,CDR3 protein
NA,NA,TRBV19,TRBJ2-1,TGTGCCAGTAGTATATTAGAGCGGACCCGCTCCTACAATGAGCAGTTCTTC,CASSILERTRSYNEQFF
NA,NA,TRBV5-6,TRBJ2-4,TGTGCCAGCAGCTTGGGGGGTACAAACATTCAGTACTTC,CASSLGGTNIQYF
NA,NA,TRBV27,TRBJ1-2,TGTGCCAGCAGTTTATCGAGCGGTGGTATGAACTATGGCTACACCTTC,CASSLSSGGMNYGYTF
once,NA,TRBV10-2,TRBJ1-1,TGCGCCAGCAGTACAGGTGTATCAAACACTGAAGCTTTCTTT,CASSTGVSNTEAFF
NA,NA,TRBV19,TRBJ1-5,TGTGCCAGTAGTATAGATAGCCGGGGGGCAGGCAATCAGCCCCAGCATTTT,CASSIDSRGAGNQPQHF
NA,TRBD2,TRBV7-9,TRBJ2-5,TGTGCCAGCAGCTTGGTGGATCGCGCGGGAGCGGAGACCCAGTACTTC,CASSLVDRAGAETQYF
NA,NA,TRBV27,TRBJ1-5,TGTGCCAGCAGTTTATCTGCCATGGCACCGCCCCAGCATTTT,CASSLSAMAPPQHF
NA,NA,TRBV7-2,TRBJ2-5,TGTGCCAGCAGCTTCCCAGGGACATCCCAAGAGACCCAGTACTTC,CASSFPGTSQETQYF
NA,TRBD2,TRBV9,TRBJ2-1,TGTGCCAGCAGCCCGACTAGCGGGAGGGCCCTCGGCAATGAGCAGTTCTTC,CASSPTSGRALGNEQFF
NA,TRBD1,TRBV12-5,TRBJ2-3,TGTGCTAGTGGTTTGGACTATACAGGGGCCTTTGATACGCAGTATTTT,CASGLDYTGAFDTQYF
NA,TRBD1,TRBV19,TRBJ1-1,TGTGCCAGTAGTTCCCCGACAGGGTGGGCAAGTATCGGTGAAGCTTTCTTT,CASSSPTGWASIGEAFF
NA,NA,TRBV7-3,TRBJ2-7,TGTGCCAGCAGCCAAAGGGCCGGGCTGGGCGAGCAGTACTTC,CASSQRAGLGEQYF
NA,NA,TRBV7-9,TRBJ2-5,TGTGCCAGCAGCCCGGTAGACGAGACCCAGTACTTC,CASSPVDETQYF
once,NA,TRBV11-2,TRBJ2-4,TGTGCCAGCAGCTTAGTTGGGGCCAAAAACATTCAGTACTTC,CASSLVGAKNIQYF
NA,NA,TRBV27,TRBJ2-7,TGTGCCAGCAGTTACCGACAGATCTCCTACGAGCAGTACTTC,CASSYRQISYEQYF
NA,NA,TRBV19,TRBJ2-1,TGTGCCAGTAGTATAGGGGGCCCCTACTCCTACAATGAGCAGTTCTTC,CASSIGGPYSYNEQFF
NA,NA,TRBV5-4,TRBJ2-2,TGTGCCAGCAGCTTGGGGGTTATTTTGTCGGGTCCCGGGGAGCTGTTTTTT,CASSLGVILSGPGELFF
few,NA,TRBV27,TRBJ2-7,TGTGCCAGCAGACTTAATCCCTACGAGCAGTACTTC,CASRLNPYEQYF
NA,NA,TRBV7-9,TRBJ2-6,TGTGCCAGCAGCCCACAGGGCTCTGGGGCCAACGTCCTGACTTTC,CASSPQGSGANVLTF
NA,NA,TRBV19,TRBJ1-3,TGTGCCACTGCGAATTACCGCAGCTCTGGAAACACCATATATTTT,CATANYRSSGNTIYF
NA,TRBD1,TRBV27,TRBJ2-7,TGTGCCAGCAGCCCTGGACAGGCCTACGAGCAGTACTTC,CASSPGQAYEQYF
NA,NA,TRBV27,TRBJ1-2,TGTGCCAGCAGTACTAATCCCGGTACCAACTATGGCTACACCTTC,CASSTNPGTNYGYTF
NA,NA,TRBV4-3,TRBJ2-1,TGCGCCAGCAGCCTGAAACGGACGCTAGCCTACAATGAGCAGTTCTTC,CASSLKRTLAYNEQFF
NA,TRBD1,TRBV10-2,TRBJ1-2,TGCGCCAGCAGTGAGGTATTGGCAGGGGGCGGCTATGGCTACACCTTC,CASSEVLAGGGYGYTF
NA,NA,TRBV2,TRBJ2-7,TGTGCCAGAGAAAAGACGGACTCCTACGAGCAGTACTTC,CAREKTDSYEQYF
once,TRBD1,TRBV9,TRBJ2-3,TGTGCCAGCAGCACCCGAGACAGGGGCGAAGCAGATACGCAGTATTTT,CASSTRDRGEADTQYF